The 3 T cell receptor beta chains below come from one sample, sequenced in a study of shared clonotypes between healthy human individuals. Profiled with immunoSEQ multiplex PCR; TCRdb holds only in-frame clones, not every one. The sample includes more than 2,000,000 clones, roughly 92% seen only once; the top ten take around 0.14%. The sequencing input was naive CD4+ T cells sorted from blood. Described subset: CD45RA+ positively selected. Source of these receptors: a young man in good health.

The CDR3 coding sequence is TGTGCCAGCAGCAGCCGGACACGCACCGGGGAGCTGTTTTTT. This translates into CASSSRTRTGELFF. The chain links TRBV5-5 to TRBJ2-2, with a tentative D call TRBD1 (5 bases). The germline gives CDR1 SGHKS, CDR2 YYEKEE (reference sequence). V lost 4 bases to trimming and J lost 4 bases, with 11 bases between them. CDR3 length: 14 residues.

This chain links TRBV6-1 with TRBJ1-1; 8 nucleotides line up with TRBD1. From germline, CDR1 is MNHNS and CDR2 SASEGT. The CDR3 totals 11 residues. The V and J ends lost 4 bases and 11 bases, in that order; junction bases with no gene match: 3. DNA of the CDR3: TGTGCCAGCAGTGTCCGACAGGGGGCTTTCTTT. Translating it yields CASSVRQGAFF.

The gene calls are TRBV5-4 and TRBJ2-5; D is unresolved. From germline, CDR1 is SGHNT and CDR2 YYREEE (reference sequence). V was clipped by 3 bases and J by 0 bases, with 9 bases between them. This CDR3 has 14 amino acids. In DNA, the CDR3 is TGTGCCAGCAGCTCTCAGACGGACCAAGAGACCCAGTACTTC. This gives the protein CASSSQTDQETQYF.